This paragraph reports one TCR beta chain. Its antigen is undetermined. This specimen belongs to a study of post-analysis software for immune sequencing data. For the study at large: Recorded subtypes: relapsing-remitting, secondary progressive, progressive-relapsing; some patients unannotated. Study-level points and caveats: Patients carried roughly 5 TRBV segments more frequently than controls did, and TRBV5-6, TRBV5-1 and TRBV20-1 were among them. Controls showed significantly higher normalized Chao1 diversity than did multiple sclerosis patients. F measure clustering grouped samples strongly by preparation batch.

Each TCR beta cDNA library carried unique molecular identifiers. Researchers reported some 500,000 cDNA molecules coming from approximately 0.95 to 9.8 million T cells. TCRdb reanalysed the PCR reads using MiXCR and keeps one entry per CDR3 protein. The sample lists some 240,000 distinct CDR3 sequences, about 40% seen once, with under 5.5% in the top ten. Germline loops: CDR1 SEHNR, CDR2 FQNEAQ (reference sequence). This CDR3 region has 16 residues. With 0 bases clipped from V and 2 bases from J, the junction kept 5 bases outside the gene matches. The TCR was taken from a girl aged 10-17 years with multiple sclerosis. V and J are TRBV7-9 and TRBJ2-7, with 9 bases lining up with TRBD1. The sequencing sample was made of blood. As DNA, the CDR3 is TGTGCCAGCAGCTTAGCCCCCAGGACAGGGGCCTACGAGCAGTACTTC. Translated, it gives CASSLAPRTGAYEQYF.